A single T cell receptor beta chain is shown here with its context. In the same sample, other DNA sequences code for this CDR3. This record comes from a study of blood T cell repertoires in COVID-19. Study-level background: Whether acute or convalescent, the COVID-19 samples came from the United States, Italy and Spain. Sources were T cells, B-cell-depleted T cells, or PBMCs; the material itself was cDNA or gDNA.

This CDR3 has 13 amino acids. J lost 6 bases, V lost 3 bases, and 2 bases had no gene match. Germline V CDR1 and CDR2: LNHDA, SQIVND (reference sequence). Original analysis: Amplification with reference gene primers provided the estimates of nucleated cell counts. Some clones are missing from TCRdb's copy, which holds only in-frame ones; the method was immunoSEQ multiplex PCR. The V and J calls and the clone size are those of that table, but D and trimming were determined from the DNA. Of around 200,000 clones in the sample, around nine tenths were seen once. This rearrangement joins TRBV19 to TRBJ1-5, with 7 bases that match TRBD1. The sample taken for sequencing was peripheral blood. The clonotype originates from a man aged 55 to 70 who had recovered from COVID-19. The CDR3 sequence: CASSIQGGQPQHF. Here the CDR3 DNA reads TGTGCCAGTAGTATCCAGGGGGGTCAGCCCCAGCATTTT.